The 4 T cell receptor beta chains presented below share a single source sample, sequenced in a study of CD8+ T cells in alopecia areata. Investigators isolated RNA and reverse transcribed it into cDNA to act as the sequencing template. The method was immunoSEQ multiplex PCR; TCRdb's version includes in-frame clones alone and lacks a portion of them. The data show around 150,000 clones, around 57% seen once. Sequencing input: CD4+ T cells sorted from blood. The receptor source for this set is a human donor in good health.

This chain connects TRBV2 to TRBJ2-7; either TRBD1 or TRBD2 may supply D (5 bases each). With 7 bases removed from V and 1 base from J, the gap between germline ends came to 11 bases. Germline CDR1 reads SNHLY; CDR2 reads FYNNEI. The CDR3 totals 13 residues. CDR3: CASTRGLSYEQYF. As DNA, the CDR3 is TGTGCCAGCACGAGGGGTTTATCCTACGAGCAGTACTTC.

The chain recombines TRBV30 with TRBJ1-5; weak D call: TRBD1 (5 bases). CDR1 and CDR2 (germline): GTSNPN, SVGIG (reference sequence). This CDR3 contains 13 residues. V was cut by 7 bases and J by 9 bases, with 19 bases left in between. The DNA of the CDR3 is TGTGCCTCCTCCCAGGACCCGGGGCGGCCCCAGCATTTT. It encodes CASSQDPGRPQHF.

The rearrangement uses TRBV7-2 and TRBJ1-1; 8 bases match TRBD1. CDR1 is SGHTA and CDR2 is FQGNSA in the germline V gene. V shed 5 bases, J shed 11 bases, and the junction held 13 bases outside the gene matches. The length of the CDR3 is 14 residues. DNA of the CDR3: TGTGCCAGCAGCCCGGGGACAGGCCCTAAGAAGGCTTTCTTT. Translated, it gives CASSPGTGPKKAFF.

The V call is TRBV2, the J call TRBJ2-5; D perhaps matches TRBD2 (6 bases). Germline CDR1 is SNHLY and CDR2 is FYNNEI. The CDR3 is made up of 16 amino acids. The V gene lost 3 bases and the J gene lost 2 bases, with 16 bases spanning the gap. CDR3 amino acids: CASSESSGGTQETQYF. The CDR3 DNA is TGTGCCAGCAGTGAGAGTAGCGGTGGGACTCAAGAGACCCAGTACTTC. Full variable domain (outside the CDR3, taken from reference TRBV2 and TRBJ2-5): EPEVTQTPSHQVTQMGQEVILRCVPISNHLYFYWYRQILGQKVEFLVSFYNNEISEKSEIFDDQFSVERPDGSNFTLKIRSTKLEDSAMYFCASSESSGGTQETQYFGPGTRLLVL.